This T cell receptor (beta chain) is drawn from a study of blood T cell repertoires in COVID-19 (TCRdb year 2020). Notes on the research overall: Samples from collaborators originated in the United States, Italy and Spain and spanned both the acute and convalescent phases of COVID-19. The samples were drawn from the first 160 participants of the ongoing ImmuneRACE study and from about 1,200 subjects provided by 6 global collaborators. A de-identified subject ID, COVID-19 status, age in years and sex were almost always included in the sample metadata. The repertoires were made available in a free public database intended to serve as a resource for research on the immune response to SARS-CoV-2. Subjects who had been exposed to COVID-19, were actively infected with it, or had recovered from it provided the deeply sampled blood TCRbeta repertoires that made up the dataset. Where available, HLA class I and class II types were taken from metadata supplied by the sample provider and were not determined by assay-based typing. The material from the prospective study consisted of cDNA or gDNA derived from T cells, B-cell-depleted T cells, or PBMCs.

CDR1 is given as LGHDT and CDR2 as YNNKEL, both from the germline V gene (reference sequence). From its cysteine to its phenylalanine, the CDR3 spans 15 amino acids. Only the CDR3 DNA is retained, 45 bases long and in frame from the first base. Trimming costs V 1 base and J 9 bases, and their ends lie 13 bases apart. TCRbeta CDR3 regions were amplified from genomic DNA by means of the immunoSEQ Assay, a bias-controlled multiplex PCR. Regarding the original processing steps: The number of nucleated cells in each sample was estimated by amplification of reference gene primers within the assay. Sequence reads were collapsed and filtered to measure the absolute abundance of every unique TCRbeta CDR3 rearrangement. For each sample, productive Simpson clonality was calculated as the square root of Simpson's diversity index across productive rearrangements. This immuneACCESS table, as held by TCRdb, lists in-frame sequences with V and J called but not all clones. Of the missing ones, under half trace to an unresolved V gene in checked studies; the others have no known cause. Clonal size and the V and J genes are those of that table, whereas D and trimming came from the DNA. Across this sample there are 150,000 or so clones, with roughly 78% seen only once. The top ten clonotypes cover roughly 8% of the sample.

Comment on this clone: Its target antigen remains unknown. Base qualities are missing; no much larger clone stands one base away.

At one collaborating source in Seattle, patients were enrolled during active infection and were followed longitudinally through the course of disease. Each collaborating institution followed its own protocols to collect whole blood in K2EDTA tubes. For TCRbeta analysis, collaborators shipped samples as frozen whole blood, isolated PBMCs, or DNA extracted from either of those sample types. What the work shows at the level of the full study, not this receptor alone: The quantity of clinical and demographic metadata differed by source and by participant and was supplied without curation.

The origin of this receptor is a woman aged 60-75 years with COVID-19, enrolled during active disease. Rearrangement joined TRBV3-1 (or the pseudogene TRBV3-2) to TRBJ1-6, with no confidently assigned D gene. Sequencing used peripheral blood. The bases read TGTGCCAGCAGCCAAGGCCGGGGATATGGTTCACCCCTCCACTTT. Translation gives CASSQGRGYGSPLHF.